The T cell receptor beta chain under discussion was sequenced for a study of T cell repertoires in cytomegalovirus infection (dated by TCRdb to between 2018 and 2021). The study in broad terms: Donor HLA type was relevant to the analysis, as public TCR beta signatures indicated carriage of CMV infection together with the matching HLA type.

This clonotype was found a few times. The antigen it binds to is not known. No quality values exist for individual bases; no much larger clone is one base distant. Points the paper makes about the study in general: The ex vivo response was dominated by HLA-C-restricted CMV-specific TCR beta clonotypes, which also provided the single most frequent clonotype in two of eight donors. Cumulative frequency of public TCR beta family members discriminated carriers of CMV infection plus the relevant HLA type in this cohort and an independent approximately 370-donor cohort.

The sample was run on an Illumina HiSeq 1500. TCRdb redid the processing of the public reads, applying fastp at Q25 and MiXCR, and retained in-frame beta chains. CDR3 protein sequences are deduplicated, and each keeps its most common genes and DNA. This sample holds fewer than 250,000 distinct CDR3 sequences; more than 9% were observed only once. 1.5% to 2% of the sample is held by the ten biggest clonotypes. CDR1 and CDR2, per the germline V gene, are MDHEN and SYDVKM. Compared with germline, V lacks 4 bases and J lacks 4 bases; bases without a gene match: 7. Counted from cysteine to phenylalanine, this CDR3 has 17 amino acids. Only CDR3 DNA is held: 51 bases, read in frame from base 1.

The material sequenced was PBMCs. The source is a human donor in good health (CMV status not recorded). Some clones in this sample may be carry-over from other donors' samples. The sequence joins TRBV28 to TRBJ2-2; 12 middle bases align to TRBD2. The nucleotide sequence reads TGTGCCAGCAGTTCTTACACTAGCGGGAGGTCCACCGGGGAGCTGTTTTTT. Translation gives CASSSYTSGRSTGELFF.